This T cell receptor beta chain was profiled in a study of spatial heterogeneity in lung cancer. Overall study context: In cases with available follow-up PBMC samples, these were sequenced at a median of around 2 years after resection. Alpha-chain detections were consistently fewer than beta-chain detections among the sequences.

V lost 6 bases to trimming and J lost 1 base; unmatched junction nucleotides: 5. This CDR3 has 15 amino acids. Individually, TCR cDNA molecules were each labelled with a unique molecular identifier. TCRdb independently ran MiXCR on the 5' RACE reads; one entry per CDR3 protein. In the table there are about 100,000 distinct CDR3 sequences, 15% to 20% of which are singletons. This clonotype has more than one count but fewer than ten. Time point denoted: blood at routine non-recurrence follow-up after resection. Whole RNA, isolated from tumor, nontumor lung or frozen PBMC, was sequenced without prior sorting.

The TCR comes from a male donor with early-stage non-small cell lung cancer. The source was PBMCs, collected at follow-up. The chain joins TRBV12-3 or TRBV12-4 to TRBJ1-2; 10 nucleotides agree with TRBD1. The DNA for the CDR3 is TGTGCCAGCAGACTCGGGACAGGGGTTAACTATGGCTACACCTTC. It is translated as CASRLGTGVNYGYTF.